Presented here are 29 T cell receptor beta chains from one specimen sequenced in a study of T cell responses to AZD1222 COVID-19 vaccine. Only in-frame clones appear in the TCRdb table, and some are missing; sequencing was by immunoSEQ multiplex PCR. The sample lists 95,000 to 100,000 clones; roughly 84% were seen once. The input for sequencing was peripheral blood, taken on day 0 of AZD1222 vaccination. Source of these receptors: an adult in good health.

The rearrangement links TRBV3-1 (or the pseudogene TRBV3-2) to TRBJ2-1; 10 bases are a match to TRBD2. V dropped 5 bases and J dropped 7; count of bases not matched to a gene: 11. This CDR3 is built from 16 residues. Germline V gene data show CDR1 as LGHDT and CDR2 as YNNKEL (reference sequence). The CDR3 nucleotides read TGTGCCAGCAGCTTAAATGTAGCGGGAGGTTTGAATGAGCAGTTCTTC. Translating gives CASSLNVAGGLNEQFF.

The rearrangement uses TRBV7-9 and TRBJ2-7; D is uncertain. The CDR3 runs to 13 residues. CDR1 is SEHNR and CDR2 is FQNEAQ in the germline V gene (reference sequence). V lost 5 bases, J lost 0 bases, and 8 bases lay in between. The CDR3 reads CASSRSPSYEQYF. DNA of the CDR3: TGTGCCAGCAGCCGGTCCCCCTCCTACGAGCAGTACTTC.

The V gene is TRBV2, the J gene TRBJ1-2; possible D gene TRBD1, 6 bases. The CDR3 length is 13 residues. V was clipped by 6 bases and J by 6 bases, with 14 bases between them. Germline values: CDR1 SNHLY, CDR2 FYNNEI. In DNA, the CDR3 is TGTGCCAGCAGCGCGGGACAAGACAATGGCTACACCTTC. It encodes CASSAGQDNGYTF.

This clone was observed a single time. This chain joins TRBV20-1 and TRBJ2-5; a possible D gene is TRBD2 (5 bases). V shed 3 bases and J shed 7 bases, with 12 bases lying between them. The CDR3 is 12 residues long. CDR1 is DFQATT and CDR2 is SNEGSKA in the germline V gene (reference sequence). The CDR3 DNA reads as TGCAGTGCTAGTCGCTCTGCGGGGACCCAGTACTTC. This gives the protein CSASRSAGTQYF.

The chain has TRBV2 and TRBJ2-7, with D possibly being TRBD2 (6 bases). With 3 bases removed from V and 2 bases from J, the gap between germline ends came to 23 bases. Germline V CDR1 and CDR2: SNHLY, FYNNEI. The CDR3 is 18 residues long. Here the CDR3 DNA reads TGTGCCAGCAGTGATCTTCTCCTCAGGGCGGGATTTGCCTACGAGCAGTACTTC. This codes for CASSDLLLRAGFAYEQYF. Drawing the rest from reference TRBV2 and TRBJ2-7, the complete variable domain is EPEVTQTPSHQVTQMGQEVILRCVPISNHLYFYWYRQILGQKVEFLVSFYNNEISEKSEIFDDQFSVERPDGSNFTLKIRSTKLEDSAMYFCASSDLLLRAGFAYEQYFGPGTRLTVT.

This rearrangement joins TRBV19 to TRBJ1-5; D call uncertain. The germline gives CDR1 LNHDA, CDR2 SQIVND (reference sequence). V was cut by 10 bases and J by 3 bases, with 19 bases left in between. The CDR3 totals 15 residues. CDR3 loop: CATRLTVRANQPQHF. CDR3 sequence (DNA): TGTGCCACCAGATTAACCGTGAGGGCCAATCAGCCCCAGCATTTT.

The V and J genes are TRBV29-1 and TRBJ1-4; D perhaps matches TRBD1 (6 bases). The CDR3 spans 14 residues. Germline V gives CDR1 SQVTM, CDR2 ANQGSEA. V was trimmed by 4 bases and J by 6 bases, leaving 15 bases between them. In DNA, the CDR3 is TGCAGCGTTGCTGGGGGGGCGAATTATGAAAAACTGTTTTTT. Its protein is CSVAGGANYEKLFF.

This clone turned up a few times. The V and J genes are TRBV19 and TRBJ1-1, with D possibly TRBD1 on 6 matching bases. Trimming took 7 bases from V and 7 from J, leaving 16 bases between them. The CDR3 has 13 amino acids. Germline V gives CDR1 LNHDA, CDR2 SQIVND (reference sequence). The CDR3 DNA reads TGTGCCAGTACCTCATGGGGGCAGTATGAAGCTTTCTTT. The encoded protein is CASTSWGQYEAFF.

The V call is TRBV11-2, the J call TRBJ2-4; 15 nucleotides agree with TRBD2. Germline CDR1 and CDR2: SGHAT and FQNNGV. The ends lost 6 bases at V and 6 bases at J; junction bases unmatched: 3. The CDR3 spans 15 residues. For the CDR3, the DNA is TGTGCCAGCAGGGGGACTAGCGGGAGGATAAACATTCAGTACTTC. Translating gives CASRGTSGRINIQYF. The variable domain in full, with the rest retrieved from reference TRBV11-2 and TRBJ2-4, is EAGVAQSPRYKIIEKRQSVAFWCNPISGHATLYWYQQILGQGPKLLIQFQNNGVVDDSQLPKDRFSAERLKGVDSTLKIQPAKLEDSAVYLCASRGTSGRINIQYFGAGTRLSVL.

The chain has TRBV28 and TRBJ2-4, with D possibly matching TRBD2 (7 bases). The CDR3 runs 15 residues. CDR1 is MDHEN and CDR2 is SYDVKM in the germline V gene. V was trimmed by 8 bases and J by 3 bases, leaving 17 bases between them. The CDR3 here is CASRGGGADKNIQYF. CDR3 DNA sequence: TGTGCCAGCCGAGGAGGGGGGGCAGACAAAAACATTCAGTACTTC.

The rearrangement joins TRBV29-1 to TRBJ1-5; 7 bases match TRBD1. J gave up 2 bases and V 4 bases, and 8 bases lay outside the gene matches. CDR3 length: 15 amino acids. CDR1 SQVTM and CDR2 ANQGSEA come from the germline V gene. CDR3 DNA: TGCAGCGTTGGACAGGGTGGGACTGGCAATCAGCCCCAGCATTTT. Amino acids: CSVGQGGTGNQPQHF.

CDR3 protein: CASRRLRSYNEQFF. The CDR3 bases are TGTGCCAGCAGGCGGCTCCGCTCCTACAATGAGCAGTTCTTC. J is TRBJ2-1 and V is TRBV5-8, with D hard to call. CDR3 length equals 14 residues. Germline V lookup: CDR1 SGHTS, CDR2 YDEGEE. Trimming left V 5 bases short and J 0 bases short, with 9 bases between.

The gene calls are TRBV28 and TRBJ2-2, with TRBD1 identical over 9 bases. The V gene end was trimmed by 0 bases and the J gene end by 6 bases; junction bases not matched to a gene: 8. Germline V gene sequence: CDR1 MDHEN, CDR2 SYDVKM. This CDR3 contains 17 residues. CDR3 bases: TGTGCCAGCAGTTTATGGTCTTTGGGACAGGGACCCGGGGAGCTGTTTTTT. Translating it yields CASSLWSLGQGPGELFF.

This chain connects TRBV29-1 to TRBJ2-1, with 9 bases that match TRBD2. V trimming: 0 bases; J trimming: 10 bases; junction bases outside the gene matches: 7. Germline CDR1 is SQVTM and CDR2 is ANQGSEA. The CDR3 covers 14 residues. CDR3 in DNA: TGCAGCGTTGAAGAAGCGGGAGGAGGAAAGGAGCAGTTCTTC. Protein product: CSVEEAGGGKEQFF.

The gene calls are TRBV18 and TRBJ2-7, with 12 bases lining up with TRBD1. Trimming took 4 bases from V and 0 from J; bases not matched to a gene: 1. The CDR3 is 15 amino acids. Looked up from germline, CDR1 is KGHSH and CDR2 is LQKENI. Here the CDR3 DNA reads TGTGCCAGCTCACTGGGACAGGGGGCCTCCTACGAGCAGTACTTC. The encoded protein is CASSLGQGASYEQYF.

The CDR3 spells CASEQGWNTEAFF. The CDR3 nucleotides are TGTGCCAGCGAGCAGGGTTGGAACACTGAAGCTTTCTTT. The gene calls are TRBV2 and TRBJ1-1; D may be TRBD1 (5 bases). Trimming pared 8 bases from V and 1 base from J, leaving 11 bases between. Germline V gene data show CDR1 as SNHLY and CDR2 as FYNNEI. This CDR3 comprises 13 residues.

The V gene is TRBV15, the J gene TRBJ2-7, with D possibly being TRBD1 (6 bases). V was shortened by 5 bases and J by 5 bases, with 13 bases between the two germline ends. Looked up from germline, CDR1 is LNHNV and CDR2 is YYDKDF (reference sequence). The CDR3 consists of 13 residues. DNA for the CDR3: TGTGCCACCAGCTTTCCAGGGGATGACGAGCAGTACTTC. It translates to CATSFPGDDEQYF.

The DNA of the CDR3 is TGTGCCAGCAGCTCCGGACAGCTCGAAAAACTGTTTTTT. This encodes CASSSGQLEKLFF. The rearrangement links TRBV5-4 to TRBJ1-4, with D perhaps matching TRBD1 (6 bases). Germline CDR1 SGHNT, CDR2 YYREEE (reference sequence). This CDR3 is 13 amino acids long. The V gene lost 3 bases and the J gene lost 8 bases, with 11 bases spanning the gap.

V usage is TRBV5-5 and J usage is TRBJ2-2; D is unresolved. CDR1 and CDR2 from the germline V gene are SGHKS and YYEKEE (reference sequence). The CDR3 has 13 residues. The V end lost 1 base, the J end lost 4 bases, and 5 bases lay between the germline ends. This CDR3 is CASSLTTTGELFF. Here the CDR3 DNA reads TGTGCCAGCAGCTTGACTACCACCGGGGAGCTGTTTTTT.

The chain recombines TRBV11-3 with TRBJ2-3; D is undetermined. Trimming pared 5 bases from V and 3 bases from J, leaving 9 bases between. The CDR3 covers 13 residues. Germline V gene lookup returns CDR1 SGHNT and CDR2 YENEEA. CDR3 in DNA: TGTGCCAGCAGCGTTGGTCGGACAGATACGCAGTATTTT. Protein: CASSVGRTDTQYF. Drawing the rest from reference TRBV11-3 and TRBJ2-3, the complete variable domain is EAGVVQSPRYKIIEKKQPVAFWCNPISGHNTLYWYLQNLGQGPELLIRYENEEAVDDSQLPKDRFSAERLKGVDSTLKIQPAELGDSAVYLCASSVGRTDTQYFGPGTRLTVL.

The chain combines TRBV6-4 with TRBJ2-3; possible D gene TRBD1, 6 bases. Germline CDR1 and CDR2: MRHNA and SNTAGT. V lost 4 bases, J lost 4 bases, and 15 bases lay in between. CDR3 size: 15 residues. CDR3 coding DNA: TGTGCCAGCAGTGCCGCGGAGCGACAGGCAGATACGCAGTATTTT. This translates into CASSAAERQADTQYF.

This rearrangement joins TRBV10-3 to TRBJ2-5, with a possible D match to TRBD2 (5 bases). Trimming cost V 4 bases and J 4 bases, with 16 bases left between them. The V gene's germline CDR1 is ENHRY and CDR2 SYGVKD. This CDR3 comprises 15 residues. The CDR3 region is CAISAGAGLTETQYF. The CDR3 bases are TGTGCCATCAGTGCTGGCGCGGGTTTGACAGAGACCCAGTACTTC.

This sequence joins TRBV21-1 and TRBJ1-4; the table names TRBD1, a call not compared with the DNA. TRBV21-1 is a pseudogene. The CDR3 extends over 13 amino acids. The CDR3 DNA reads as TGTGCCAGTGAGACAGGATATAATGAAAAACTGTTTTTT. This encodes CASETGYNEKLFF.

CDR3 amino acids: CASSQEEGTGNQPQHF. As DNA, the CDR3 is TGCGCCAGCAGCCAAGAGGAAGGGACAGGTAACCAGCCCCAGCATTTT. This chain uses TRBV4-1 with TRBJ1-5, with 8 nucleotides matching TRBD1. The J segment lost 7 bases and the V segment lost 0 bases, leaving 8 bases of the junction unmatched. This CDR3 is 16 amino acids long. Germline values: CDR1 MGHRA, CDR2 YSYEKL.

The J gene is TRBJ2-1, the V gene TRBV11-3; 8 bases are shared with TRBD2. The CDR3 extends over 16 amino acids. V lost 0 bases to trimming and J lost 12 bases; unmatched junction nucleotides: 13. In germline, CDR1 is SGHNT, CDR2 YENEEA. CDR3 residues: CASSLEPGLGRGGQFF. The CDR3 region has the DNA TGTGCCAGCAGCTTAGAGCCGGGACTAGGAAGGGGTGGGCAGTTCTTC.

For this clone: The junction departs from germline at one end; a sequencing error may be responsible. This chain joins TRBV30 and TRBJ2-3; a possible D gene is TRBD2 (5 bases). Germline V lookup: CDR1 GTSNPN, CDR2 SVGIG (reference sequence). CDR3 length: 16 residues. The CDR3 region has the DNA TGTGCCTGCACCTCTCTGTATACCCCTAGCACGGATACGCAGTATTTT. Translating gives CACTSLYTPSTDTQYF.

The chain is built from TRBV19 and TRBJ1-4; no clear D. Germline CDR1 LNHDA, CDR2 SQIVND (reference sequence). The CDR3 totals 13 residues. V lost 4 bases to trimming and J lost 4 bases, with 7 bases between them. Here the CDR3 reads CASSTGLNEKLFF. The DNA for the CDR3 is TGTGCCAGTAGTACAGGTCTTAATGAAAAACTGTTTTTT.

The V gene is TRBV7-8, the J gene TRBJ1-2; D is unclear. The CDR3 spans 15 residues. The germline CDR1 and CDR2 sequences are SGHVS and FQNEAQ. Trimming removed 1 base at V and 2 bases at J, with 11 bases between. The CDR3 coding sequence is TGTGCCAGCAGCTTAGGGGGTTGGAGGAACTATGGCTACACCTTC. Encoded protein: CASSLGGWRNYGYTF.

The CDR3 sequence is CAIKNSGTGYNEQFF. CDR3 sequence (DNA): TGTGCCATCAAGAATTCCGGGACAGGGTACAATGAGCAGTTCTTC. V gene TRBV10-3 combines with J gene TRBJ2-1, with 9 bases aligning to TRBD1. Unmatched junction bases numbered 8, after V lost 7 bases and J lost 4 bases. In germline, CDR1 is ENHRY, CDR2 SYGVKD. The CDR3 is made up of 15 amino acids.